This T cell receptor (beta chain) was sequenced for a study of blood T cells in healthy people across ages. This clonotype came up a few times. Primed by a sample-barcoded 5' primer and a J-beta primer mix, a second PCR proceeded for 7 to 11 cycles. One entry per CDR3 protein, called by TCRdb with MiXCR from the 5' RACE reads. The data hold some 750,000 distinct CDR3 sequences, with over 20% observed a single time. This CDR3 contains 17 residues. Germline loops: CDR1 SGHAT, CDR2 FQNNGV. V trimming: 4 bases; J trimming: 4 bases; junction bases outside the gene matches: 10. The gene calls are TRBV11-2 and TRBJ2-5, with 12 nucleotides matching TRBD2. Input material: blood. This sequence originates from a man aged 65 to 79 in good health. CDR3 in amino acids: CASSSLSLAGGLETQYF. The CDR3 DNA sequence: TGTGCCAGCAGCTCCCTTTCCCTAGCGGGGGGGCTAGAGACCCAGTACTTC.